The clone carrying this T cell receptor (beta chain) turned up a few times. What it binds is unknown. The sample comes from a study of response to subunit inactivated influenza vaccine. Study-level points and caveats: The authors suggested that few new T cells are recruited per seasonal influenza vaccination.

TCRdb processed the RT-PCR reads anew with MiXCR; each CDR3 protein has one entry. Here the sample spans about 530,000 distinct CDR3 sequences, 10% to 15% being singletons. This specimen was PBMCs from blood, taken on the day of vaccination. The sequence came from a man aged 45-60 years who received an inactivated influenza vaccine.

The CDR3 DNA sequence: TGCAGCGTTGACAGCTCGAACACCGGGGAGCTGTTTTTT. Its protein product is CSVDSSNTGELFF. The V and J genes are TRBV29-1 and TRBJ2-2; D is undetermined. Trimming shortened V by 3 bases and J by 0 bases, and 5 bases separated the two germline ends. The CDR3 covers 13 residues. Per germline, CDR1 SQVTM and CDR2 ANQGSEA.